Following are 22 T cell receptor beta chains from one sample sequenced in a study of blood T cell repertoires in COVID-19. Method: immunoSEQ multiplex PCR; TCRdb's copy keeps in-frame clones and lacks some. The sample carries approximately 150,000 clones, 80% to 85% recorded once. What was sequenced was PBMCs or T cells enriched from blood (not recorded which). The receptors originated from a man in his 70s who had been exposed to COVID-19.

J is TRBJ2-3 and V is TRBV12-3 or TRBV12-4; perhaps TRBD1 as D (6 bases). The CDR3 spans 12 residues. With 6 bases removed from V and 6 bases from J, the gap between germline ends came to 10 bases. CDR3 sequence (DNA): TGTGCCAGCAGCCTCCAGGGGGATACGCAGTATTTT. Its protein product is CASSLQGDTQYF.

CDR3 DNA: TGTGCCACGCTAGCGGGGGGGCAGTTCAATGAGCAGTTCTTC. This codes for CATLAGGQFNEQFF. The gene calls are TRBV10-3 and TRBJ2-1; TRBD2 aligns across 12 bases. Germline values: CDR1 ENHRY, CDR2 SYGVKD. The CDR3 runs 14 residues. V was pared by 10 bases and J by 6 bases, with 7 bases of the junction left unmatched.

CDR3 nucleotide sequence: TGTGCCACCAGCAGAGTACAAGGGGGCGGCACAGATACGCAGTATTTT. It translates to CATSRVQGGGTDTQYF. The chain links TRBV15 to TRBJ2-3; 7 bases match TRBD1. Germline V gives CDR1 LNHNV, CDR2 YYDKDF (reference sequence). The V segment lost 1 base and the J segment 1 base; nucleotides outside the gene matches: 5. The CDR3 totals 16 residues.

This clone turned up a few times. The chain is built from TRBV11-2 and TRBJ1-6, with TRBD1 identical over 7 bases. The CDR3 spans 14 residues. The germline V gene has CDR1 SGHAT and CDR2 FQNNGV. V was pared by 3 bases and J by 7 bases, with 3 bases of the junction left unmatched. The CDR3 loop reads CASSFTQGNSPLHF. In DNA form, the CDR3 reads TGTGCCAGCAGCTTCACACAGGGGAATTCACCCCTCCACTTT.

This clone was observed a handful of times. The rearrangement joins TRBV28 to TRBJ1-4, with D possibly matching TRBD1 (6 bases). The CDR3 sequence is 14 residues long. Per germline, CDR1 MDHEN and CDR2 SYDVKM. V was trimmed by 11 bases and J by 4 bases, leaving 17 bases between them. CDR3 nucleotides: TGTGCCGGGGGATCCGGACAGAGTAATGAAAAACTGTTTTTT. As protein: CAGGSGQSNEKLFF.

This rearrangement joins TRBV7-9 to TRBJ1-5; TRBD1 matches 10 bases. The CDR3 has 14 amino acids. CDR1 and CDR2 from the germline V gene are SEHNR and FQNEAQ (reference sequence). Trimming cost V 5 bases and J 7 bases; bases outside gene matches: 5. Written as DNA, the CDR3 is TGTGCCAGCAGCCCCGGGACAGGGGTCCAGCCCCAGCATTTT. This sequence encodes CASSPGTGVQPQHF. The variable domain in full, with the rest retrieved from reference TRBV7-9 and TRBJ1-5, is DTGVSQNPRHKITKRGQNVTFRCDPISEHNRLYWYRQTLGQGPEFLTYFQNEAQLEKSRLLSDRFSAERPKGSFSTLEIQRTEQGDSAMYLCASSPGTGVQPQHFGDGTRLSIL.

The chain recombines TRBV4-1 with TRBJ1-2; 7 bases map to TRBD1. The CDR3 has 11 residues. Germline values: CDR1 MGHRA, CDR2 YSYEKL. Trimming at V came to 2 bases and at J to 13 bases, leaving 4 bases not matched to a gene. DNA for the CDR3: TGCGCCAGCAGCCAATACGGGACAGCCACCTTC. Translation gives CASSQYGTATF.

J is TRBJ2-3 and V is TRBV7-9; TRBD2 is a possible D gene (5 bases). Germline V lookup: CDR1 SEHNR, CDR2 FQNEAQ (reference sequence). The V gene lost 3 bases and the J gene lost 0 bases, with 7 bases spanning the gap. This CDR3 region has 14 residues. Here the CDR3 reads CASSFTSSTDTQYF. The DNA of the CDR3 is TGTGCCAGCAGCTTCACTAGTAGCACAGATACGCAGTATTTT.

CDR3 sequence (DNA): TGTGCCAGCAGTGGAGGGCCTGATTCGAACATTCAGTACTTC. It yields the protein CASSGGPDSNIQYF. This sequence joins TRBV6-6 and TRBJ2-4; the D gene is possibly TRBD2 (6 bases). V was shortened by 5 bases and J by 7 bases, with 15 bases between the two germline ends. The length of the CDR3 is 14 residues. Germline V CDR1 and CDR2: MNHNY, SVGAGI (reference sequence).

CDR3 DNA sequence: TGTGCCAGCAGCCACCCCGGGACAGGGGATCGGTCACCCCTCCACTTT. Encoded protein: CASSHPGTGDRSPLHF. This sequence joins TRBV5-5 and TRBJ1-6, with TRBD1 matching 10 bases. The CDR3 spans 16 residues. Germline values: CDR1 SGHKS, CDR2 YYEKEE (reference sequence). The V segment lost 4 bases and the J segment 10 bases; nucleotides outside the gene matches: 11. The complete variable domain, with remaining parts taken from reference TRBV5-5 and TRBJ1-6, reads DAGVTQSPTHLIKTRGQQVTLRCSPISGHKSVSWYQQVLGQGPQFIFQYYEKEERGRGNFPDRFSARQFPNYSSELNVNALLLGDSALYLCASSHPGTGDRSPLHFGNGTRLTVT.

This sequence joins TRBV28 and TRBJ1-1; D gene ambiguous. CDR1 and CDR2 (germline): MDHEN, SYDVKM. The CDR3 totals 15 residues. The ends were cut back, 4 bases at V and 1 base at J, with 13 bases in the middle. The CDR3 nucleotides are TGTGCCAGCAGTTCACCGTCGGCGGCGAACACTGAAGCTTTCTTT. Its translation is CASSSPSAANTEAFF.

This chain joins TRBV7-2 and TRBJ1-2; D gene unclear. Germline loops: CDR1 SGHTA, CDR2 FQGNSA. The CDR3 is 14 amino acids. Trimming took off 4 bases at V and 8 bases at J, with 17 bases between the two ends. The CDR3 sequence is CASSSQQAGRGYTF. For the CDR3, the DNA is TGTGCCAGCAGCTCTCAACAAGCTGGGCGCGGCTACACCTTC.

The chain carries TRBV7-2 and TRBJ1-3; a weak D match, TRBD1 (5 bases). V was cut by 1 base and J by 2 bases, with 12 bases left in between. Germline V CDR1 and CDR2: SGHTA, FQGNSA. The CDR3 consists of 16 residues. The CDR3: CASSLVQGGTGNTIYF. CDR3 DNA: TGTGCCAGCAGCTTAGTGCAGGGAGGCACTGGAAACACCATATATTTT.

The V and J genes are TRBV19 and TRBJ1-1, with unresolved D. The CDR3 is 14 amino acids. Germline-derived CDR1 and CDR2 are LNHDA and SQIVND (reference sequence). The V gene lost 7 bases and the J gene lost 4 bases, with 16 bases spanning the gap. CDR3 bases: TGTGCCAGTACCCCGGCGGGGTGGGGCACTGAAGCTTTCTTT. It translates to CASTPAGWGTEAFF.

The rearrangement joins TRBV7-7 to TRBJ2-3, with TRBD2 matching 16 bases. The CDR3 has 18 amino acids. The V segment lost 3 bases and the J segment 1 base; nucleotides outside the gene matches: 4. From germline, CDR1 is SSHAT and CDR2 FNYEAQ (reference sequence). Here the CDR3 DNA reads TGTGCCAGCAGCTTGGGGACTAGCGGGGGGGCTGGCACAGATACGCAGTATTTT. Its protein is CASSLGTSGGAGTDTQYF. The full variable domain, completed using reference TRBV7-7 and TRBJ2-3, is GAGVSQSPRYKVTKRGQDVTLRCDPISSHATLYWYQQALGQGPEFLTYFNYEAQPDKSGLPSDRFSAERPEGSISTLTIQRTEQRDSAMYRCASSLGTSGGAGTDTQYFGPGTRLTVL.

The gene calls are TRBV20-1 and TRBJ1-1; D is uncertain. This CDR3 is 11 amino acids long. Between the trimmed V and J ends, which lost 5 bases and 8 bases, there was a span of 12 bases. The V gene's germline CDR1 is DFQATT and CDR2 SNEGSKA (reference sequence). The CDR3 spells CSAGHRVEAFF. The DNA for the CDR3 is TGCAGTGCTGGCCACAGAGTAGAAGCTTTCTTT.

The chain carries TRBV7-2 and TRBJ1-5, with D perhaps TRBD1 (5 bases). This CDR3 comprises 16 residues. The germline gives CDR1 SGHTA, CDR2 FQGNSA. The V gene lost 3 bases and the J gene lost 0 bases, with 12 bases spanning the gap. This chain's CDR3 is CASSFGGYNSNQPQHF. CDR3 sequence (DNA): TGTGCCAGCAGCTTCGGGGGTTACAATAGCAATCAGCCCCAGCATTTT.

V is TRBV6-5 and J is TRBJ2-7; the D gene is possibly TRBD1 (6 bases). This CDR3 has 14 amino acids. CDR1 MNHEY and CDR2 SVGAGI come from the germline V gene. V gave up 6 bases and J gave up 6 bases, with 18 bases separating them. DNA of the CDR3: TGTGCCAGCAGCGCACCCGGACAGCCTCGCGAGCAGTACTTC. This gives the protein CASSAPGQPREQYF.

V usage is TRBV11-2 and J usage is TRBJ2-3; D possibly corresponds to TRBD1 (5 bases). CDR1 is SGHAT and CDR2 is FQNNGV in the germline V gene. This CDR3 contains 14 residues. V was pared by 0 bases and J by 1 base, with 5 bases between. The CDR3 protein is CASSLDRGTDTQYF. CDR3 nucleotides: TGTGCCAGCAGCTTAGACAGGGGCACAGATACGCAGTATTTT.

This clone was observed a few times. The rearrangement joins TRBV19 to TRBJ1-2, with 8 bases matching TRBD1. CDR3 length: 13 residues. The V and J ends lost 3 bases and 4 bases, in that order; junction bases with no gene match: 1. Germline V gene sequence: CDR1 LNHDA, CDR2 SQIVND (reference sequence). The CDR3 DNA reads as TGTGCCAGTAGTATTGGACAGGGCTATGGCTACACCTTC. It yields the protein CASSIGQGYGYTF.

V usage is TRBV2 and J usage is TRBJ1-3; 7 bases are shared with TRBD1. J lost 0 bases, V lost 7 bases, and 12 bases had no gene match. Germline-derived CDR1 and CDR2 are SNHLY and FYNNEI. CDR3 size: 17 residues. The CDR3 sequence is CASINTGTESSGNTIYF. DNA of the CDR3: TGTGCCAGCATTAATACCGGGACAGAATCCTCTGGAAACACCATATATTTT.

V usage is TRBV27 and J usage is TRBJ1-6, with TRBD1 identical over 9 bases. Germline CDR1 reads MNHEY; CDR2 reads SMNVEV (reference sequence). The V segment lost 11 bases and the J segment 5 bases; nucleotides outside the gene matches: 7. The CDR3 extends over 14 amino acids. For the CDR3, the DNA is TGTGCCTCTCGCCGGACAGGGGATAATTCACCCCTCCACTTT. It specifies CASRRTGDNSPLHF.